A single sample is the source of the 28 T cell receptor beta chains below, sequenced in a study of T cell responses to AZD1222 COVID-19 vaccine. Using immunoSEQ multiplex PCR, the repertoire was profiled, and TCRdb retains in-frame clones only, with some absent. Among some 180,000 clones listed, around 92% were seen once. The source was peripheral blood, collected on day 0 of AZD1222 vaccination. Receptor source: an adult in good health.

This chain joins TRBV27 and TRBJ1-6; D uncertain. CDR3 size: 14 residues. V was clipped by 1 base and J by 6 bases, with 7 bases between them. Germline-derived CDR1 and CDR2 are MNHEY and SMNVEV (reference sequence). In DNA form, the CDR3 reads TGTGCCAGCAGTTTATGGCAGGTTAATTCACCCCTCCACTTT. Translation gives CASSLWQVNSPLHF.

J is TRBJ1-2 and V is TRBV19; D gene uncertain. Trimming took off 7 bases at V and 1 base at J, with 10 bases between the two ends. The CDR3 contains 13 residues. Germline-derived CDR1 and CDR2 are LNHDA and SQIVND (reference sequence). CDR3 sequence: CASNGQINYGYTF. CDR3 in DNA: TGTGCCAGTAATGGGCAGATTAACTATGGCTACACCTTC.

The J gene is TRBJ1-6, the V gene TRBV14, with D possibly being TRBD1 (5 bases). V gave up 1 base and J gave up 10 bases, with 14 bases separating them. CDR3 length: 15 amino acids. The germline gives CDR1 SGHDN, CDR2 FVKESK. DNA of the CDR3: TGTGCCAGCAGCCAAGGGGGGACGGGATACTCACCCCTCCACTTT. Its translation is CASSQGGTGYSPLHF.

The rearrangement uses TRBV11-2 and TRBJ2-1, with TRBD1 matching over 10 bases. The CDR3 runs 16 residues. Trimming removed 2 bases from V and 9 bases from J; junction bases left unmatched: 10. Germline V CDR1 and CDR2: SGHAT, FQNNGV. CDR3 coding DNA: TGTGCCAGCAGCTTAAATGCGGGACAGGGGCTCAGTGAGCAGTTCTTC. It specifies CASSLNAGQGLSEQFF. The full variable domain, completed using reference TRBV11-2 and TRBJ2-1, is EAGVAQSPRYKIIEKRQSVAFWCNPISGHATLYWYQQILGQGPKLLIQFQNNGVVDDSQLPKDRFSAERLKGVDSTLKIQPAKLEDSAVYLCASSLNAGQGLSEQFFGPGTRLTVL.

This rearrangement joins TRBV9 to TRBJ1-3; D might be TRBD1 (6 bases). Germline loops: CDR1 SGDLS, CDR2 YYNGEE. Trimming took 3 bases from V and 2 from J, leaving 12 bases between them. The CDR3 covers 15 residues. CDR3 protein: CASSAGHRPGNTIYF. DNA for the CDR3: TGTGCCAGCAGCGCGGGACACCGCCCTGGAAACACCATATATTTT.

V usage is TRBV15 and J usage is TRBJ2-1; 10 bases are shared with TRBD2. The CDR3 totals 16 residues. V was clipped by 8 bases and J by 3 bases; unmatched bases: 10. Germline CDR1 reads LNHNV; CDR2 reads YYDKDF (reference sequence). In DNA, the CDR3 is TGTGCCACCTCAGCAAGCGGGGGGGATTTCTACAATGAGCAGTTCTTC. It translates to CATSASGGDFYNEQFF.

The J gene is TRBJ2-2, the V gene TRBV2; D unclear. V lost 7 bases and J 6 bases, leaving 12 bases between the germline ends. Per the germline V gene, CDR1 is SNHLY and CDR2 is FYNNEI. The CDR3 runs to 13 residues. The CDR3: CASKGLGPGELFF. CDR3 in DNA: TGTGCCAGCAAAGGTCTCGGTCCCGGGGAGCTGTTTTTT.

The chain recombines TRBV29-1 with TRBJ1-1, with D tentatively TRBD1 (5 bases). There are 11 residues in the CDR3. Per the germline V gene, CDR1 is SQVTM and CDR2 is ANQGSEA. Trimming pared 3 bases from V and 10 bases from J, leaving 12 bases between. The CDR3 bases are TGCAGCGTTGACATACCGGGGGGAGCTTTCTTT. Its translation: CSVDIPGGAFF.

The rearrangement joins TRBV29-1 to TRBJ1-2; D is unresolved. The germline CDR1 and CDR2 sequences are SQVTM and ANQGSEA. The CDR3 length is 15 residues. V was shortened by 7 bases and J by 0 bases, with 18 bases between the two germline ends. The CDR3 DNA follows: TGCAGCGCTAACCCGGGTGGGGATCCTAACTATGGCTACACCTTC. It translates to CSANPGGDPNYGYTF.

About this clone: Compared with germline, one end of the junction differs, possibly owing to a read error. The rearrangement links TRBV28 to TRBJ1-5; D is perhaps TRBD1 (6 bases). This CDR3 region has 20 residues. In germline, CDR1 is MDHEN, CDR2 SYDVKM. CDR3 sequence (DNA): TGTGCCAGCCGTTTCCAGTTCCGAGGGGGTACGGCGAGGGGAATCGACCCCCAGCATTTT. Translation: CASRFQFRGGTARGIDPQHF.

Worth noting for this clone: An end of the junction differs from the germline gene, which may be a read error. This sequence joins TRBV6-1 and TRBJ1-1, with D possibly matching TRBD1 (5 bases). In germline, CDR1 is MNHNS, CDR2 SASEGT. The CDR3 length is 16 residues. Written as DNA, the CDR3 is TGTGCCAGCAGTCAAGCTACAGGACCCCTTCTCTTTGAAGCTTTCTTT. Protein product: CASSQATGPLLFEAFF.

V and J are TRBV19 and TRBJ1-3; a weak D match, TRBD1 (5 bases). Germline-derived CDR1 and CDR2 are LNHDA and SQIVND (reference sequence). Trimming stripped 1 base from V and 0 bases from J, with 13 bases between. The CDR3 extends over 17 amino acids. CDR3 sequence: CASSIGGDFISGNTIYF. DNA for the CDR3: TGTGCCAGTAGTATAGGCGGGGACTTCATCTCTGGAAACACCATATATTTT.

The rearrangement uses TRBV2 and TRBJ1-5; tentative D call: TRBD1 (6 bases). The germline V gene encodes CDR1 SNHLY and CDR2 FYNNEI. This CDR3 has 14 residues. Trimming took 6 bases from V and 7 from J, leaving 16 bases between them. Here the CDR3 reads CASSDQGSRQPQHF. CDR3 DNA: TGTGCCAGCAGCGACCAGGGGTCCAGACAGCCCCAGCATTTT.

This clone was found once. The J gene is TRBJ1-5, the V gene TRBV5-1; D is undetermined. The germline V and J ends were trimmed by 4 bases and 9 bases, with 17 bases remaining between them. Germline values: CDR1 SGHRS, CDR2 YFSETQ. This CDR3 is built from 14 residues. The CDR3 sequence: CASSVDGVGRPQHF. The CDR3 DNA follows: TGCGCCAGCAGCGTGGACGGGGTCGGACGGCCCCAGCATTTT.

The V call is TRBV6-1, the J call TRBJ1-4; no definite D call. The germline V gene encodes CDR1 MNHNS and CDR2 SASEGT. Trimming removed 2 bases at V and 10 bases at J, with 8 bases between. CDR3 length: 12 amino acids. The CDR3 sequence is CASSELIGKLFF. The CDR3 DNA reads TGTGCCAGCAGTGAATTAATAGGAAAACTGTTTTTT.

The CDR3 region has the DNA TGTGCCAGCAGAGTTCCCGGGACAGGGAGGTACAATGAGCAGTTCTTC. Its translation is CASRVPGTGRYNEQFF. The chain recombines TRBV28 with TRBJ2-1; 9 bases fit TRBD1. CDR3 length: 16 amino acids. The V and J ends lost 6 bases and 4 bases, in that order; junction bases with no gene match: 10. Looked up from germline, CDR1 is MDHEN and CDR2 is SYDVKM.

This sequence joins TRBV24-1 and TRBJ1-2; 7 bases agree with TRBD1. The germline V gene has CDR1 KGHDR and CDR2 SFDVKD. The CDR3 totals 15 residues. After removal of 5 bases from V and 3 bases from J, the junction contained 8 bases not matched to a gene. CDR3 residues: CATSGGTEDYYGYTF. DNA for the CDR3: TGTGCCACCAGTGGGGGGACAGAAGACTACTATGGCTACACCTTC.

The CDR3 spells CASSLSTFGETQYF. For the CDR3, the DNA is TGTGCCAGCAGTTTAAGTACTTTCGGAGAGACCCAGTACTTC. The chain joins TRBV27 to TRBJ2-5; D unresolved. The V gene lost 2 bases and the J gene lost 4 bases, with 11 bases spanning the gap. The CDR3 loop spans 14 amino acids. Germline CDR1 and CDR2: MNHEY and SMNVEV (reference sequence).

The chain has TRBV5-1 and TRBJ1-1; D is possibly TRBD1 (5 bases). The germline V gene has CDR1 SGHRS and CDR2 YFSETQ. Trimming shortened V by 1 base and J by 1 base, and 17 bases separated the two germline ends. This CDR3 spans 17 amino acids. The CDR3 protein is CASSLRTGGAWNTEAFF. The DNA of the CDR3 is TGCGCCAGCAGCTTGAGAACAGGAGGGGCCTGGAACACTGAAGCTTTCTTT. The entire variable domain, with the rest obtained from reference TRBV5-1 and TRBJ1-1, is as follows: KAGVTQTPRYLIKTRGQQVTLSCSPISGHRSVSWYQQTPGQGLQFLFEYFSETQRNKGNFPGRFSGRQFSNSRSEMNVSTLELGDSALYLCASSLRTGGAWNTEAFFGQGTRLTVV.

CDR3 amino acids: CASTRRDQPQHF. The CDR3 DNA is TGTGCCAGCACCCGCAGGGATCAGCCCCAGCATTTT. J is TRBJ1-5 and V is TRBV12-3 or TRBV12-4; tentatively, D is TRBD1 (5 bases). The CDR3 sequence is 12 residues long. The germline V and J ends were trimmed by 7 bases and 5 bases, with 9 bases remaining between them.

The chain joins TRBV9 to TRBJ2-2; 9 bases agree with TRBD2. V lost 3 bases, J lost 4 bases, and 4 bases stayed unmatched. Germline CDR1 and CDR2: SGDLS and YYNGEE. The CDR3 length is 15 residues. The CDR3: CASSGSGGTTGELFF. CDR3 nucleotide sequence: TGTGCCAGCAGCGGGAGCGGGGGGACCACCGGGGAGCTGTTTTTT. Variable domain in full (rest from reference TRBV9 and TRBJ2-2): DSGVTQTPKHLITATGQRVTLRCSPRSGDLSVYWYQQSLDQGLQFLIQYYNGEERAKGNILERFSAQQFPDLHSELNLSSLELGDSALYFCASSGSGGTTGELFFGEGSRLTVL.

The CDR3 here is CASSSGQGARETQYF. Here the CDR3 DNA reads TGTGCCAGCAGTTCTGGACAGGGGGCTCGAGAGACCCAGTACTTC. V gene TRBV28 combines with J gene TRBJ2-5, with TRBD1 identical over 11 bases. V shed 4 bases and J 4 bases; nucleotides not matched to a gene: 5. CDR1 MDHEN and CDR2 SYDVKM come from the germline V gene. This CDR3 has 15 amino acids.

The chain links TRBV5-1 to TRBJ2-7, with 7 bases fitting TRBD1. J gave up 0 bases and V 4 bases, and 16 bases lay outside the gene matches. The germline gives CDR1 SGHRS, CDR2 YFSETQ. The CDR3 totals 18 residues. The CDR3 DNA reads TGCGCCAGCAGCACCCCTACCGCCGGGACAGACTCCTCCTACGAGCAGTACTTC. Its protein product is CASSTPTAGTDSSYEQYF.

CDR3 nucleotides: TGTGCCAGCAGTCCCTGGACAGGGGCAAATCAGCCCCAGCATTTT. Protein sequence: CASSPWTGANQPQHF. The rearrangement uses TRBV28 and TRBJ1-5; 9 bases map to TRBD1. The V gene's germline CDR1 is MDHEN and CDR2 SYDVKM. CDR3 length: 15 residues. J gave up 4 bases and V 5 bases, and 6 bases lay outside the gene matches.

J is TRBJ1-2 and V is TRBV3-1 (or the pseudogene TRBV3-2), with unresolved D. The CDR3 is 15 amino acids. CDR1 is LGHDT, CDR2 YNNKEL, per germline (reference sequence). Trimming took off 3 bases at V and 8 bases at J, with 19 bases between the two ends. For the CDR3, the DNA is TGTGCCAGCAGCCAGGGAGCGAATTCTTTCCCGGGCTACACCTTC. This sequence encodes CASSQGANSFPGYTF.

V usage is TRBV27 and J usage is TRBJ1-5, with TRBD1 matching 7 bases. The CDR3 is 14 amino acids. The V gene's germline CDR1 is MNHEY and CDR2 SMNVEV (reference sequence). After removal of 5 bases from V and 2 bases from J, the junction contained 3 bases not matched to a gene. The DNA for the CDR3 is TGTGCCAGCAGTCCTCAGGGGGGCAATCAGCCCCAGCATTTT. This translates into CASSPQGGNQPQHF.

This clone was seen a handful of times. The chain carries TRBV6-5 and TRBJ1-4, with 9 nucleotides matching TRBD1. From germline, CDR1 is MNHEY and CDR2 SVGAGI. The junction had 3 bases not matched to a gene; V was cut back by 6 bases and J by 4 bases. CDR3 length: 14 residues. The CDR3 DNA reads as TGTGCCAGCAGGCACAGGGGGCTTAATGAAAAACTGTTTTTT. It specifies CASRHRGLNEKLFF.

This chain links TRBV7-3 with TRBJ1-1, with D hard to call. The CDR3 is made up of 14 amino acids. Trimming pared 3 bases from V and 1 base from J, leaving 9 bases between. The V gene's germline CDR1 is SGHTA and CDR2 FQGTGA. For the CDR3, the DNA is TGTGCCAGCAGCTTGTCTCGGGCGAACACTGAAGCTTTCTTT. Encoded protein: CASSLSRANTEAFF.